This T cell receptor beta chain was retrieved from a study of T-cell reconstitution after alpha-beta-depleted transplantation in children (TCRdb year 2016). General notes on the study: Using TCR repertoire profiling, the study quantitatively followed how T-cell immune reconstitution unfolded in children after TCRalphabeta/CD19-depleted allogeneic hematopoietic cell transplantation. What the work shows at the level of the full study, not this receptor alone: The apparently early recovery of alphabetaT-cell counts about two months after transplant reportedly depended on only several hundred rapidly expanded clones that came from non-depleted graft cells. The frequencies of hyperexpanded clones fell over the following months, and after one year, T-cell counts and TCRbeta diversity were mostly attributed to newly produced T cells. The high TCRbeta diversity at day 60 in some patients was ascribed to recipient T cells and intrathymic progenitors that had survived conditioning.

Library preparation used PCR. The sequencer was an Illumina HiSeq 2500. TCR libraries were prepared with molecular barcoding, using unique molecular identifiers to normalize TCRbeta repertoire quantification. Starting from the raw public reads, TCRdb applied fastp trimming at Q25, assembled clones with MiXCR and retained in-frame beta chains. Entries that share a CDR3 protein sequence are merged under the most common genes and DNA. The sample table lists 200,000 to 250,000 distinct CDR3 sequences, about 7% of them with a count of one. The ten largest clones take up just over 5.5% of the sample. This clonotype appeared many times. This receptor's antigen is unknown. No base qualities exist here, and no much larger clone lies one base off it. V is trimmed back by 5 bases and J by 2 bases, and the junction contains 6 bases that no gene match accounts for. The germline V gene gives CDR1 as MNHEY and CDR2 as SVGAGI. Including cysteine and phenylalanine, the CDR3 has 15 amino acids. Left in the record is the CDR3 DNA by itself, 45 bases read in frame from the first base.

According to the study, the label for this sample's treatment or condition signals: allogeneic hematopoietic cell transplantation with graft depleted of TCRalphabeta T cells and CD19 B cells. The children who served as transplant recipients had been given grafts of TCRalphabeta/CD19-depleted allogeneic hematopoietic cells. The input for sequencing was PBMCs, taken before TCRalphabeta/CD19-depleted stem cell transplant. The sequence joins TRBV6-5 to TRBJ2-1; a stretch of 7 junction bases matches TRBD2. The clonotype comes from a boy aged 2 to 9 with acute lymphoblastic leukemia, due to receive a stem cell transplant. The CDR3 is CASSPERGTYNEQFF. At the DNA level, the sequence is TGTGCCAGCAGTCCGGAGCGGGGCACCTACAATGAGCAGTTCTTC.